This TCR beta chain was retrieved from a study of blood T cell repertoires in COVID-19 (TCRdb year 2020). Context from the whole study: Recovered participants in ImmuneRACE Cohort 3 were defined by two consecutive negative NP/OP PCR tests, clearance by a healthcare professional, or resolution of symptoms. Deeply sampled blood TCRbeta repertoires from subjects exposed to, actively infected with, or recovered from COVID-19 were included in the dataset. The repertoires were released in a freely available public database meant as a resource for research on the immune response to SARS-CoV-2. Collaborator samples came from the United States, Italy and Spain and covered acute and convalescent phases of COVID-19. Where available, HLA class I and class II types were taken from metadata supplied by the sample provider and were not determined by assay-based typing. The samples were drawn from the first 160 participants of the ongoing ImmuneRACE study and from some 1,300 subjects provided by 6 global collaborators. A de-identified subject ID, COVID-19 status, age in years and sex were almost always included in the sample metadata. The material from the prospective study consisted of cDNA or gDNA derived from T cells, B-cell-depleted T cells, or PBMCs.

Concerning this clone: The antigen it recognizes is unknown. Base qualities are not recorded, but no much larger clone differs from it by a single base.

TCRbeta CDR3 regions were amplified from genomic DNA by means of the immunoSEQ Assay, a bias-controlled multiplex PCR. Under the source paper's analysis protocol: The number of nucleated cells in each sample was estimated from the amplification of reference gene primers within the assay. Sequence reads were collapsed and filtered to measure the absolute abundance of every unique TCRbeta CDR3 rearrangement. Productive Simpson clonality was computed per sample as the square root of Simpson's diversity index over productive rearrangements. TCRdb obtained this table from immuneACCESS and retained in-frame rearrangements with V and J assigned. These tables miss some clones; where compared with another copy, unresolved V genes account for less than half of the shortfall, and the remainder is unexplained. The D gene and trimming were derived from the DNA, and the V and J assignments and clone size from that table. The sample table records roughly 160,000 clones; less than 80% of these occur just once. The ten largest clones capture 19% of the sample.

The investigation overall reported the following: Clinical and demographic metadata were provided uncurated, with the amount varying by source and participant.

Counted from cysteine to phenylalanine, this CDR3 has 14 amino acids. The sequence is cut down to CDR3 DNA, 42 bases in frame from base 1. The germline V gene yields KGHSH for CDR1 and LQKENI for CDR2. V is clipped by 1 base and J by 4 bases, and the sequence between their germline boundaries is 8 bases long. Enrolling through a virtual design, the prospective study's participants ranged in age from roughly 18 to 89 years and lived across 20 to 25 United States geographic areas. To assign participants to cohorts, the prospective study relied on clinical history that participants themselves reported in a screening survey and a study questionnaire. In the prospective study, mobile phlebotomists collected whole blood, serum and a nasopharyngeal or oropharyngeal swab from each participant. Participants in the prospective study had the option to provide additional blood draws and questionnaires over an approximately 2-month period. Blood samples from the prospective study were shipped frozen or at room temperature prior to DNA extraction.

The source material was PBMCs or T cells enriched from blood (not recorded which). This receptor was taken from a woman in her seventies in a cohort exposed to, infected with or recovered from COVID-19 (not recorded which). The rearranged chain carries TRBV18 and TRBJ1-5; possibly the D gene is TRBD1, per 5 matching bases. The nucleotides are TGTGCCAGCTCACCACAGGGGCAAAATCAGCCCCAGCATTTT. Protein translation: CASSPQGQNQPQHF.